This TCR beta chain was captured in a study of blood T cell repertoires in COVID-19. The wider study: Some COVID-19 samples were acute and others convalescent; all came from the United States, Italy and Spain.

TCRdb's table, derived via immunoSEQ multiplex PCR, lists solely in-frame clones and lacks some. The sample has about 73,000 clones, roughly four fifths seen once. This clone came up a few times. The germline V and J ends were trimmed by 0 bases and 6 bases, with 9 bases remaining between them. The CDR3 has 13 amino acids. Germline lookup yields CDR1 MNHNY and CDR2 SVGAGI (reference sequence). The clonotype comes from a woman in her 70s with acute or convalescent COVID-19. J is TRBJ2-7 and V is TRBV6-6; a weak D match, TRBD2 (5 bases). The source material was peripheral blood. The CDR3 DNA sequence: TGTGCCAGCAGTTACTCCGGGGTGACCGAGCAGTACTTC. This encodes CASSYSGVTEQYF.